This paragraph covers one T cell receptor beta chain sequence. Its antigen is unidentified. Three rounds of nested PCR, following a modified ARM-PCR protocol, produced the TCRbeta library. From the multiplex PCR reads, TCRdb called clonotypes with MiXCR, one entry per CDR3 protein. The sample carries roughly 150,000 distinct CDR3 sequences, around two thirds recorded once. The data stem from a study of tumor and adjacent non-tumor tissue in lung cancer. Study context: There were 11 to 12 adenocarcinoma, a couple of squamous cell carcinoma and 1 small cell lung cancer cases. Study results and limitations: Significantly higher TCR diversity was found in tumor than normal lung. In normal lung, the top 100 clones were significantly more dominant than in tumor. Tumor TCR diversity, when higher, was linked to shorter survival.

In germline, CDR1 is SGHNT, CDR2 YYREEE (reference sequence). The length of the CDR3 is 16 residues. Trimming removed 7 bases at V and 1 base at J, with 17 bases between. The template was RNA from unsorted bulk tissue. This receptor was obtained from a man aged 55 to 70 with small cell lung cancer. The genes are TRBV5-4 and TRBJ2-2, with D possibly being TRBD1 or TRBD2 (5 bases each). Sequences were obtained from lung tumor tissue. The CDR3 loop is CASHMTGRENTGELFF. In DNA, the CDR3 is TGTGCCAGCCATATGACGGGACGGGAGAACACCGGGGAGCTGTTTTTT.